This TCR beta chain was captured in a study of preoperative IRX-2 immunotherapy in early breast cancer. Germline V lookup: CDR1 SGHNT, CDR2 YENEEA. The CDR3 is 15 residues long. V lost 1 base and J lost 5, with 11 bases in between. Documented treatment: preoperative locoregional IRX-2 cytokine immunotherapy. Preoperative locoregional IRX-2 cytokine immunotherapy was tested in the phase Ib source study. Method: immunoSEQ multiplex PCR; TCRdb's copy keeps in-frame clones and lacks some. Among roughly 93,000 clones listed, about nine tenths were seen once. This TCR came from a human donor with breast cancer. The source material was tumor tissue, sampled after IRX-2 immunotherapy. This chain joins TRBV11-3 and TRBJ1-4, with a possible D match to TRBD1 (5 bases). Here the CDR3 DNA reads TGTGCCAGCAGCTTAGGGGGGAGGGGCAATGAAAAACTGTTTTTT. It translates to CASSLGGRGNEKLFF.